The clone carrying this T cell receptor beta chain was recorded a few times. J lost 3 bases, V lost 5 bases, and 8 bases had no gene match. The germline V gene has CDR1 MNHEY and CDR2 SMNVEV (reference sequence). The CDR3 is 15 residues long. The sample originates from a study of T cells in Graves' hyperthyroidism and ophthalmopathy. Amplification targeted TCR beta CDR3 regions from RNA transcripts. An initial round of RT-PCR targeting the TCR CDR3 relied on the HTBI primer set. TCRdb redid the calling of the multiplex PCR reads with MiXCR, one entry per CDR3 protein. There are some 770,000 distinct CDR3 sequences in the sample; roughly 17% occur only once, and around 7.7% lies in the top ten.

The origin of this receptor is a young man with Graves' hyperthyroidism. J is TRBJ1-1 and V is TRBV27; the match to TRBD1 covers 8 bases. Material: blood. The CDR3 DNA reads TGTGCCAGCAGTCCATGGACAGGGAGGGACACTGAAGCTTTCTTT. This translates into CASSPWTGRDTEAFF.